This T cell receptor beta chain was identified during a study of OX40 agonist ivuxolimab in advanced cancers. V dropped 5 bases and J dropped 7; count of bases not matched to a gene: 10. The germline V gene encodes CDR1 SGHTA and CDR2 FQGTGA. CDR3 length: 15 amino acids. The method was immunoSEQ multiplex PCR; TCRdb's version includes in-frame clones alone and lacks a portion of them. The sample lists over 30,000 clones; approximately 91% were seen once. As to this clone: Antigen unknown.

General study points: Compared with CD4+, CD8+ T cells on average had more expanded clones. Dose levels from 0.1 to 3.0 mg/kg saw CD4+ and CD8+ blood T cells expand clonally by week 6.

This chain joins TRBV7-3 and TRBJ2-1, with 8 bases that match TRBD2. The sequencing used CD4+ or CD8+ T cells sorted from blood, collected in a trial of the OX40 agonist ivuxolimab. The sequence came from an adult with an advanced solid tumor such as melanoma, head and neck, liver or kidney cancer. The DNA for the CDR3 is TGTGCCAGCAGCCCGGGACTAGTCGCGAGAAATGAGCAGTTCTTC. Encoded protein: CASSPGLVARNEQFF. Complete variable domain (other parts from reference TRBV7-3 and TRBJ2-1): GAGVSQTPSNKVTEKGKYVELRCDPISGHTALYWYRQSLGQGPEFLIYFQGTGAADDSGLPNDRFFAVRPEGSVSTLKIQRTERGDSAVYLCASSPGLVARNEQFFGPGTRLTVL.